These T cell receptor beta chains were read from a single sample in a study of blood T cells in healthy people across ages. TCRdb redid the calling of the 5' RACE reads with MiXCR, one entry per CDR3 protein. Of 850,000 to 1,300,000 distinct CDR3 sequences listed, more than 40% are singletons. Input material: blood. These receptors originate from a woman aged 60-75 years in good health. Each CDR3 is given with its conserved first and last residue. D genes are given only for firm matches. The size entry is marked missing in some rows and otherwise reads once, few, many or a size class.

cdr3_aa cdr3_nt cdr3_length j_call v_call clone_size d_call
CASRGQGSISDTQYF TGTGCCAGCAGAGGACAGGGGAGTATTTCGGATACGCAGTATTTT 15 TRBJ2-3 TRBV2 - TRBD1
CSVRGSDGSTDTQYF TGCAGCGTGCGCGGAAGTGACGGGAGCACAGATACGCAGTATTTT 15 TRBJ2-3 TRBV29-1 - -
CASSQDYRGNQPQHF TGTGCCAGCAGCCAGGATTACAGGGGCAATCAGCCCCAGCATTTT 15 TRBJ1-5 TRBV3-1 - -
CSVTSGKLSPGELFF TGCAGCGTCACTAGCGGGAAATTATCACCCGGGGAGCTGTTTTTT 15 TRBJ2-2 TRBV29-1 - TRBD2
CASHYYQGETQYF TGTGCCAGCCATTACTATCAAGGAGAGACCCAGTACTTC 13 TRBJ2-5 TRBV7-9 few -
CASSVYGNEQFF TGTGCCAGCAGCGTATACGGCAATGAGCAGTTCTTC 12 TRBJ2-1 TRBV7-2 few -
CASSFSQGYTDTQYF TGTGCCAGCAGCTTCAGCCAGGGGTACACAGATACGCAGTATTTT 15 TRBJ2-3 TRBV5-5 few -
CASSLLPQAITGELFF TGTGCCAGCAGTTTATTACCGCAGGCGATCACCGGGGAGCTGTTTTTT 16 TRBJ2-2 TRBV27 - -
CASGHGGSGTEAFF TGTGCCAGCGGCCACGGAGGGTCGGGGACTGAAGCTTTCTTT 14 TRBJ1-1 TRBV5-8 - -
CASSPGLAGAPPYNEQFF TGTGCCAGCAGCCCGGGACTAGCGGGAGCTCCCCCCTACAATGAGCAGTTCTTC 18 TRBJ2-1 TRBV7-9 - TRBD2
CSARDFRGGMSGYTF TGCAGTGCTAGAGATTTCAGGGGCGGAATGAGTGGCTACACCTTC 15 TRBJ1-2 TRBV20-1 - -
CASSPQGRPSNEQFF TGTGCCAGCAGCCCCCAGGGGCGCCCCAGCAATGAGCAGTTCTTC 15 TRBJ2-1 TRBV7-9 - -
CATSDRRDPYEQYF TGTGCCACCAGTGACCGGAGGGACCCCTACGAGCAGTACTTC 14 TRBJ2-7 TRBV24-1 - -
CASSQDKLAGGGNEQFF TGTGCCAGCAGCCAAGATAAGCTAGCGGGAGGTGGAAATGAGCAGTTCTTC 17 TRBJ2-1 TRBV4-2 - TRBD2
CASSLDFSYEQYF TGCGCCAGCAGCTTGGATTTCTCCTACGAGCAGTACTTC 13 TRBJ2-7 TRBV5-1 - -
CASTRVGTGGNEQFF TGCGCCAGCACTAGGGTCGGGACAGGGGGAAATGAGCAGTTCTTC 15 TRBJ2-1 TRBV4-1 - TRBD1
CSVGRSGQGGNEQFF TGCAGCGTTGGGAGGTCAGGACAGGGCGGAAATGAGCAGTTCTTC 15 TRBJ2-1 TRBV29-1 few TRBD1
CASSYPTPGTSGRASIDTQYF TGTGCCAGCAGTTACCCAACCCCCGGGACTAGCGGCCGAGCAAGCATAGATACGCAGTATTTT 21 TRBJ2-3 TRBV6-5 few TRBD2
CASTPPGTKYNEQFF TGTGCCAGCACCCCCCCCGGGACTAAATACAATGAGCAGTTCTTC 15 TRBJ2-1 TRBV12-3/TRBV12-4 - TRBD2
CASSGTDHQPQHF TGTGCCAGCAGTGGGACGGATCATCAGCCCCAGCATTTT 13 TRBJ1-5 TRBV2 - -
CASSHFINSEPNYGYTF TGTGCCAGCAGCCACTTCATCAACTCGGAGCCTAACTATGGCTACACCTTC 17 TRBJ1-2 TRBV7-2 - -
CANSPGTSWSSYEQYF TGTGCCAACAGCCCGGGGACTAGCTGGAGCTCCTACGAGCAGTACTTC 16 TRBJ2-7 TRBV5-4 - TRBD2
CASSVDRGSSNYGYTF TGTGCCAGCAGCGTAGACAGGGGATCGTCCAACTATGGCTACACCTTC 16 TRBJ1-2 TRBV9 once TRBD1
CSVIGRESNQPQHF TGCAGTGTGATTGGCAGGGAGAGCAATCAGCCCCAGCATTTT 14 TRBJ1-5 TRBV20-1 - -
CASRYRAGTEAFF TGCGCCAGCAGATACAGGGCGGGCACTGAAGCTTTCTTT 13 TRBJ1-1 TRBV10-2 many -